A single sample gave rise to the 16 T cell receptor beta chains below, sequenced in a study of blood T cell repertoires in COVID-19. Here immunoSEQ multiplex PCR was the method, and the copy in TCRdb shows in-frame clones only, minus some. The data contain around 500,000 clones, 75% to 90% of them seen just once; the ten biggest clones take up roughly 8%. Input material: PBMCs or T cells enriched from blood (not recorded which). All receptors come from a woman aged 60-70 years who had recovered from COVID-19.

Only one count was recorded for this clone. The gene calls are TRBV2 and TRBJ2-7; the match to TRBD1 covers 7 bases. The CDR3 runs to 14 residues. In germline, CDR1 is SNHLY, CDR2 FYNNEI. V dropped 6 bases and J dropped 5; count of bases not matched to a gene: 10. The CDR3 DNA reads TGTGCCAGCAGCGAGACAGGGATTCAGAACGAGCAGTACGTC. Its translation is CASSETGIQNEQYV.

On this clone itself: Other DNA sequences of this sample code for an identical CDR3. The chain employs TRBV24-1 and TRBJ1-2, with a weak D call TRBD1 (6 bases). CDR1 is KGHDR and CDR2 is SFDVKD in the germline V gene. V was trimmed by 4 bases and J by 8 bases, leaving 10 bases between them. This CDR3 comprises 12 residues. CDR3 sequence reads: CATSDPRGGYTF. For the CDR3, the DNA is TGTGCCACCAGTGACCCCAGGGGCGGCTACACCTTC.

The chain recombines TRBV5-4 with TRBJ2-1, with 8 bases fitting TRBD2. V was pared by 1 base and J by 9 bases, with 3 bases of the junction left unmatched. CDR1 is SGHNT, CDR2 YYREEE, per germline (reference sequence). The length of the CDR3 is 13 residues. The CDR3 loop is CASSLPSGGEQFF. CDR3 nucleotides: TGTGCCAGCAGCTTGCCCAGCGGGGGTGAGCAGTTCTTC.

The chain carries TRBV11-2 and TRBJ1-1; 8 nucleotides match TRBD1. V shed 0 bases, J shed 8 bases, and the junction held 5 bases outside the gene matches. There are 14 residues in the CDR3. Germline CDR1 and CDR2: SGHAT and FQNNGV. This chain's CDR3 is CASSLENRGGEAFF. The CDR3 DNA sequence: TGTGCCAGCAGCTTAGAGAACAGGGGGGGGGAAGCTTTCTTT.

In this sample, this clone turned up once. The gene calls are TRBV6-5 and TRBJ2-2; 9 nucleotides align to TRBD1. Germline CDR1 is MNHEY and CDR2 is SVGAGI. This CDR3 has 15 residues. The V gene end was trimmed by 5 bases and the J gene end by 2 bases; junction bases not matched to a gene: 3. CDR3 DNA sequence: TGTGCCAGCAGTCTGACAGGGGGTAACACCGGGGAGCTGTTTTTT. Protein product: CASSLTGGNTGELFF.

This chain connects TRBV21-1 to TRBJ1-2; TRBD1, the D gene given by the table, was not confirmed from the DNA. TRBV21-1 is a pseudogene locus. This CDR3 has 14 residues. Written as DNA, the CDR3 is TGTGCCAGCAGCAAAGATCGGGCAGGGGGCGGCTACACCTTC. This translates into CASSKDRAGGGYTF.

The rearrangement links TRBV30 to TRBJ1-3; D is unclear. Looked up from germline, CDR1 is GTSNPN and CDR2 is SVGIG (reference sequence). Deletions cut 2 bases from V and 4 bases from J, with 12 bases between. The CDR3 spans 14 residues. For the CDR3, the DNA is TGTGCCTGGAGTCCCCTACGTCTCGGAAACACCATATATTTT. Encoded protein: CAWSPLRLGNTIYF.

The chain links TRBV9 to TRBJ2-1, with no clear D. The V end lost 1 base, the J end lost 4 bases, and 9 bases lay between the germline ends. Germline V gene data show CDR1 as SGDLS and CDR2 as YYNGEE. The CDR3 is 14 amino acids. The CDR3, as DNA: TGTGCCAGCAGCGTACAGGCAGCTTACAATGAGCAGTTCTTC. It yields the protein CASSVQAAYNEQFF.

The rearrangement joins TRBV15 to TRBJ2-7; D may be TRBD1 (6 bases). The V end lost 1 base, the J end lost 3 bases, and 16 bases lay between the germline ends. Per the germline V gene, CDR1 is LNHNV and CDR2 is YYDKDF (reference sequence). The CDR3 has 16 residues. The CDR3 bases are TGTGCCACCAGCAGAGCGAAGCCAGGGGTCCTCTACGAGCAGTACTTC. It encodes CATSRAKPGVLYEQYF.

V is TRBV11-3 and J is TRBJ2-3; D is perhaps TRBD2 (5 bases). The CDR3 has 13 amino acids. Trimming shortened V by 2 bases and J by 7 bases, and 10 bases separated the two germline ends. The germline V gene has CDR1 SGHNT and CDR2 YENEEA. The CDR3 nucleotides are TGTGCCAGCAGCTTAAACCCGACTAATACGCAGTATTTT. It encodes CASSLNPTNTQYF.

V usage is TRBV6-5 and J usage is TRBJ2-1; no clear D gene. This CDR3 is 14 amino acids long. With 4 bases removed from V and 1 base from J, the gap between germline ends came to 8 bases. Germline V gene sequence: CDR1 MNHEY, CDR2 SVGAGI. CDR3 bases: TGTGCCAGCAGTTCCCCGGTATCCTACAATGAGCAGTTCTTC. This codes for CASSSPVSYNEQFF.

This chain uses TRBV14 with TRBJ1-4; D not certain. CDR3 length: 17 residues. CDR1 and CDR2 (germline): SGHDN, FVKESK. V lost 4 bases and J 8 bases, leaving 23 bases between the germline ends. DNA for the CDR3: TGTGCCAGCAGCCCCCATGTGGGGAACGAAGGGAGCGAAAAACTGTTTTTT. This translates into CASSPHVGNEGSEKLFF.

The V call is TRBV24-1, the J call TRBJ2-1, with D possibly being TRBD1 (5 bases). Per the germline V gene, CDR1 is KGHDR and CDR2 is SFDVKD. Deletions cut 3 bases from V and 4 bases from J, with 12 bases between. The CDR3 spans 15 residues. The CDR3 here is CATSDTSGIYNEQFF. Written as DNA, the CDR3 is TGTGCCACCAGTGATACCTCAGGGATATACAATGAGCAGTTCTTC.

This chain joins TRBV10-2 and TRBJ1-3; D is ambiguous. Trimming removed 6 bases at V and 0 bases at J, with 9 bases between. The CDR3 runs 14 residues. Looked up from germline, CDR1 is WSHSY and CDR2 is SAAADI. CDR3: CASRDWGSGNTIYF. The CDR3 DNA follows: TGCGCCAGCAGGGACTGGGGCTCTGGAAACACCATATATTTT.

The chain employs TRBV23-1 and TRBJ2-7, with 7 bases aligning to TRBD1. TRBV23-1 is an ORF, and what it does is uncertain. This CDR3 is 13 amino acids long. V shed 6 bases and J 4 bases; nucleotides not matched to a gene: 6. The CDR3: CASRTGTEYEQYV. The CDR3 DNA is TGCGCCAGCAGGACCGGGACAGAATACGAGCAGTACGTC.

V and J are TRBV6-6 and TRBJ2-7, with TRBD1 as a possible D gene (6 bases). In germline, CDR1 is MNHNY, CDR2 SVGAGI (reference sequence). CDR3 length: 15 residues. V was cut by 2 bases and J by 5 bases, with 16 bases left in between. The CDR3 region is CASSYPHGQMNEQYF. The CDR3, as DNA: TGTGCCAGCAGTTACCCCCATGGACAGATGAACGAGCAGTACTTC.